One T cell receptor (beta chain) is described in this entry. The antigen remains unidentified. Germline CDR1 is DFQATT and CDR2 is SNEGSKA (reference sequence). This CDR3 contains 14 residues. One entry per CDR3 protein, without DNA, is what TCRdb gives after re-calling the 5' RACE reads. Here the sample table reports over 100,000 distinct CDR3 sequences. This record comes from a study of monozygotic twins with inflammatory bowel disease. Study-wide findings and caveats: Part of the variability in patient repertoires may have come from differing immunosuppressive treatments.

The chain couples TRBV20-1 to TRBJ1-4. Material for sequencing was blood. This receptor was obtained from a human donor with ulcerative colitis or Crohn's disease, or a healthy co-twin of an affected twin (not recorded which). The CDR3 is CSAILIATNEKLFF.